This TCR beta chain was captured in a study of T cell responses to AZD1222 COVID-19 vaccine (dated by TCRdb to the early 2020s). Regarding the research as a whole: AZD1222 recipients whose second dose came at about 4 weeks and those whose second dose came at about 12 weeks were combined into one group, since spike-specific TCR depth and breadth did not differ between the two schedules. Trial participants were enrolled by age into 18-55, 56-69 and 70-plus year subgroups, with roughly 160, 29 and 62 TCR-sequenced participants respectively. A total of just over 230 trial participants underwent TCR sequencing, of whom roughly 210 had received two doses of AZD1222 and around 25 had received two doses of the MenACWY control vaccine.

The CDR3 regions of human TCRbeta chains were analyzed by immunosequencing. The authors processed their data as follows. Repertoire TCRs were checked for matches against a reference library of SARS-CoV-2-specific TCRs that had been generated using the MIRA antigen-specificity platform. Breadth meant the fraction of unique TCRs that were SARS-CoV-2-associated, whereas depth meant the fraction of total T cells that were SARS-CoV-2-associated. Using the MIRA data, each spike-specific TCR was mapped to the spike region that the TCR reacts to and placed in a CD4 or CD8 class. Log10-transformed breadth and depth values were compared by one-way ANOVA with Sidak's multiple comparisons tests. Sourced from immuneACCESS, this table was stored by TCRdb with only in-frame sequences that have V and J called. A share of the clones is absent; for the studies checked, an unresolved V gene accounts for under half, and the remainder has no known explanation. V and J calls and clone size are as listed in that table; D and trimming were resolved from the DNA. In this sample the table shows roughly 100,000 clones, about 88% of which occur a single time. The ten largest make up 4% to 6% of the sample.

CDR1 is given as MNHNS and CDR2 as SASEGT, both from the germline V gene. Counted from cysteine to phenylalanine, this CDR3 has 18 amino acids. The only DNA kept is the CDR3, 54 bases in frame from the first base. Trimming at the junction amounts to 4 bases on V and 0 bases on J, and the germline ends lie 20 bases apart. Explained via the paper, the time point label denotes: baseline before first vaccination. The vaccinee samples were drawn from two UK trials, COV001 and COV002, one of which was a single-blind randomized controlled phase 2/3 trial testing AZD1222 (ChAdOx1 nCoV-19) in healthy adults. For TCRbeta chain sequencing, PBMC samples from trial participants were taken at day 0 and at day 28 after the second dose. As regards this clone: No cognate antigen has been identified for it. There are no base qualities to consult, and no much larger clone falls within one base.

Summary of the overall study and its limitations: Participants were mostly white British, with more females than males. The authors suggested clonal diversity may have been underestimated. The 56-69-year group was small, and its depth increase did not reach significance, likely because of low power. Reportedly, close to half of the unique spike-specific TCRs recognized epitopes lying outside the regions that are mutated in the B.1.351 and B.1.1.7 variants. Conclusions about previously exposed vaccinees are limited, since just five or six AZD1222 recipients were seropositive for SARS-CoV-2 at baseline. The whole spike protein was spanned by vaccine-associated CD4 TCRs, and dominant responses were seen in regions 160-218 and 743-854. Because no day 14 peak-response samples were available, the repertoires could be characterized only after the peak T cell response. A significant rise in spike-specific TCR breadth and depth was observed after two AZD1222 doses relative to day 0 and relative to MenACWY recipients.

This TCR derives from an adult in good health. The V gene is TRBV6-1 and the J gene is TRBJ2-3; perhaps TRBD2 is the D gene, with 7 bases matching. The material was peripheral blood, obtained on day 0 of AZD1222 vaccination. CDR3 protein: CASSVFGGGPSSTDTQYF. Here is the DNA: TGTGCCAGCAGTGTCTTTGGGGGGGGGCCTTCTAGCACAGATACGCAGTATTTT.